Shown below are 5 T cell receptor beta chains from a single sample sequenced in a study of T cells after yellow fever vaccination. TCRdb itself ran the 5' RACE reads through MiXCR, one entry per CDR3 protein. The sample lists about 340,000 distinct CDR3 sequences; under 15% were seen once. Material: CD4+ T cells sorted from PBMCs, obtained 15 days after the yellow fever booster vaccination. The source of these receptors is a man younger than 35 who received the YFV17D yellow fever vaccine.

This clonotype has more than one count but fewer than ten. This sequence joins TRBV4-3 and TRBJ1-2; the D gene is possibly TRBD1 (5 bases). The V and J ends lost 1 base and 1 base respectively, with 16 bases between them. Germline CDR1 LGHNA, CDR2 YSLEER. CDR3 length: 17 residues. The CDR3 loop is CASSQARTRGYNYGYTF. The CDR3 bases are TGCGCCAGCAGCCAAGCTCGGACCCGGGGCTATAACTATGGCTACACCTTC.

This chain joins TRBV7-3 and TRBJ1-1; the D is unclear. V was cut by 8 bases and J by 3 bases, with 19 bases left in between. CDR3 length: 15 amino acids. From germline, CDR1 is SGHTA and CDR2 FQGTGA. DNA of the CDR3: TGTGCCAGCCCCATGCCCCCGGGGTCTGACACTGAAGCTTTCTTT. As protein: CASPMPPGSDTEAFF. Using reference TRBV7-3 and TRBJ1-1 for the parts outside the CDR3, the full variable domain is GAGVSQTPSNKVTEKGKYVELRCDPISGHTALYWYRQSLGQGPEFLIYFQGTGAADDSGLPNDRFFAVRPEGSVSTLKIQRTERGDSAVYLCASPMPPGSDTEAFFGQGTRLTVV.

The chain carries TRBV6-6 and TRBJ1-1, with D unresolved. Germline-derived CDR1 and CDR2 are MNHNY and SVGAGI (reference sequence). CDR3 size: 14 residues. The germline V and J ends were trimmed by 7 bases and 3 bases, with 15 bases remaining between them. CDR3 coding DNA: TGTGCCAGCACCCTGCGGCAGGTTTACACTGAAGCTTTCTTT. Translating gives CASTLRQVYTEAFF.

Only a few counts were recorded for this clonotype. The V gene is TRBV7-2, the J gene TRBJ2-3; no definite D call. The CDR3 has 14 amino acids. Trimming removed 2 bases at V and 3 bases at J, with 9 bases between. Looked up from germline, CDR1 is SGHTA and CDR2 is FQGNSA. CDR3 residues: CASSLNRVTDTQYF. CDR3 coding DNA: TGTGCCAGCAGCTTAAACAGAGTTACAGATACGCAGTATTTT. Looking up the rest from reference TRBV7-2 and TRBJ2-3 gives the full variable domain: GAGVSQSPSNKVTEKGKDVELRCDPISGHTALYWYRQSLGQGLEFLIYFQGNSAPDKSGLPSDRFSAERTGGSVSTLTIQRTQQEDSAVYLCASSLNRVTDTQYFGPGTRLTVL.

This clonotype was counted a few times. The genes are TRBV4-2 and TRBJ2-7; D gene uncertain. Germline V CDR1 and CDR2: LGHNA, YNFKEQ. This CDR3 is built from 11 residues. The V end lost 4 bases, the J end lost 3 bases, and 4 bases lay between the germline ends. The DNA for the CDR3 is TGTGCCAGCAGCCGAAACTACGAGCAGTACGTC. This translates into CASSRNYEQYV.